The 17 T cell receptor beta chains below were found in one sample sequenced in a study of cytomegalovirus exposure and HLA in healthy donors. 60 Vbeta and 13 Jbeta primers were used in PCR. Data came from immunoSEQ multiplex PCR; TCRdb stores just in-frame clones and leaves some out. The sample gives around 200,000 clones, about 83% of which show up once; around a sixth is in the top ten. Sequencing was performed on PBMCs. Receptors originate from a man in his forties in good health and CMV-seronegative.

V usage is TRBV6-1 and J usage is TRBJ2-4; a possible D gene is TRBD1 (8 bases). The CDR3 length is 14 residues. V was clipped by 5 bases and J by 8 bases, with 16 bases between them. Germline CDR1 and CDR2: MNHNS and SASEGT. CDR3 region: CASSTQGGTDIQYF. CDR3 in DNA: TGTGCCAGCAGTACACAGGGGGGGACTGACATTCAGTACTTC.

V usage is TRBV2 and J usage is TRBJ1-4, with 10 bases matching TRBD1. Germline CDR1 SNHLY, CDR2 FYNNEI. CDR3 size: 14 residues. Losses at the gene ends were 6 bases for V and 8 bases for J; bases not matched to a gene: 6. This CDR3 reads CASRRDRGREKLFF. Written as DNA, the CDR3 is TGTGCCAGCAGGCGGGACAGGGGCCGCGAAAAACTGTTTTTT.

J is TRBJ2-3 and V is TRBV9; D is perhaps TRBD2 (5 bases). The CDR3 extends over 13 amino acids. Germline V gene data show CDR1 as SGDLS and CDR2 as YYNGEE. Trimming stripped 0 bases from V and 4 bases from J, with 6 bases between. CDR3 amino acids: CASSVGESDTQYF. DNA of the CDR3: TGTGCCAGCAGCGTAGGGGAGTCAGATACGCAGTATTTT.

This chain uses TRBV6-4 with TRBJ2-2, with 7 bases lining up with TRBD1. Per the germline V gene, CDR1 is MRHNA and CDR2 is SNTAGT. The CDR3 sequence is 14 residues long. Trimming at V came to 3 bases and at J to 7 bases, leaving 5 bases not matched to a gene. CDR3 DNA sequence: TGTGCCAGCAGTGAACAGGGGTTGAGCGGGGAGCTGTTTTTT. Its translation: CASSEQGLSGELFF.

The rearrangement joins TRBV27 to TRBJ2-7, with D tentatively TRBD2 (7 bases). Germline-derived CDR1 and CDR2 are MNHEY and SMNVEV (reference sequence). CDR3 length: 14 amino acids. V lost 6 bases to trimming and J lost 3 bases, with 15 bases between them. The chain's CDR3 is CASRRGGVGYEQYF. The CDR3 bases are TGTGCCAGCAGGCGAGGGGGGGTGGGCTACGAGCAGTACTTC.

This clone showed up just once. The chain couples TRBV5-1 to TRBJ2-5; 9 positions match TRBD2. The J segment lost 2 bases and the V segment lost 1 base, leaving 6 bases of the junction unmatched. CDR3 length equals 16 residues. The germline CDR1 and CDR2 sequences are SGHRS and YFSETQ. This CDR3 reads CASSLFGGGVQETQYF. CDR3 DNA sequence: TGCGCCAGCAGCTTGTTTGGCGGGGGGGTTCAAGAGACCCAGTACTTC. The full variable domain, in which reference TRBV5-1 and TRBJ2-5 provide the parts outside the CDR3, is KAGVTQTPRYLIKTRGQQVTLSCSPISGHRSVSWYQQTPGQGLQFLFEYFSETQRNKGNFPGRFSGRQFSNSRSEMNVSTLELGDSALYLCASSLFGGGVQETQYFGPGTRLLVL.

The rearrangement uses TRBV7-9 and TRBJ1-1; D ambiguous. V lost 10 bases and J 1 base, leaving 10 bases between the germline ends. The CDR3 has 12 residues. Germline-derived CDR1 and CDR2 are SEHNR and FQNEAQ (reference sequence). The CDR3 DNA is TGTGCCACCACGCCAGGGAACACTGAAGCTTTCTTT. It is translated as CATTPGNTEAFF. The entire variable domain, with the rest obtained from reference TRBV7-9 and TRBJ1-1, is as follows: DTGVSQNPRHKITKRGQNVTFRCDPISEHNRLYWYRQTLGQGPEFLTYFQNEAQLEKSRLLSDRFSAERPKGSFSTLEIQRTEQGDSAMYLCATTPGNTEAFFGQGTRLTVV.

The chain uses TRBV7-8 and TRBJ1-4; 11 positions match TRBD1. Per the germline V gene, CDR1 is SGHVS and CDR2 is FQNEAQ. V was pared by 5 bases and J by 1 base, with 6 bases of the junction left unmatched. The CDR3 spans 17 residues. The CDR3 DNA reads as TGTGCCAGCAGCCCGGACAGGGGGCGGAGAACTAATGAAAAACTGTTTTTT. Translating gives CASSPDRGRRTNEKLFF.

The rearrangement joins TRBV14 to TRBJ2-3; D possibly corresponds to TRBD1 (6 bases). V lost 1 base to trimming and J lost 0 bases, with 11 bases between them. The CDR3 runs to 16 residues. Germline lookup yields CDR1 SGHDN and CDR2 FVKESK. The CDR3 bases are TGTGCCAGCAGCCAAGCCGGGACAACTAGCACAGATACGCAGTATTTT. It encodes CASSQAGTTSTDTQYF.

This clone was picked up one time. This rearrangement joins TRBV5-1 to TRBJ2-3; 7 positions match TRBD2. Trimming removed 2 bases from V and 1 base from J; junction bases left unmatched: 4. Per germline, CDR1 SGHRS and CDR2 YFSETQ. This CDR3 region has 15 residues. The CDR3 loop is CASSFKAGGTDTQYF. The CDR3 region has the DNA TGCGCCAGCAGCTTCAAGGCGGGGGGCACAGATACGCAGTATTTT.

The rearrangement uses TRBV18 and TRBJ2-5; tentative D call: TRBD1 (6 bases). Germline V gene data show CDR1 as KGHSH and CDR2 as LQKENI. The CDR3 runs 15 residues. With 5 bases removed from V and 5 bases from J, the gap between germline ends came to 18 bases. The CDR3, as DNA: TGTGCCAGCTCATCAAAAAGGGGGATTGGGGAGACCCAGTACTTC. Its protein product is CASSSKRGIGETQYF. Full variable domain (missing parts from reference TRBV18 and TRBJ2-5): NAGVMQNPRHLVRRRGQEARLRCSPMKGHSHVYWYRQLPEEGLKFMVYLQKENIIDESGMPKERFSAEFPKEGPSILRIQQVVRGDSAAYFCASSSKRGIGETQYFGPGTRLLVL.

The chain carries TRBV27 and TRBJ1-2; 8 bases are shared with TRBD1. Trimming took 2 bases from V and 8 from J; bases not matched to a gene: 10. From germline, CDR1 is MNHEY and CDR2 SMNVEV (reference sequence). This CDR3 has 15 amino acids. The CDR3, as DNA: TGTGCCAGCAGTTTAAAGGCGACAGGGGTAGGCGGCTACACCTTC. This gives the protein CASSLKATGVGGYTF.

This clone has only one observation. The chain is built from TRBV6-1 and TRBJ1-5; D is unresolved. The V end was cut by 5 bases, the J end by 3 bases, with 8 bases between. The germline CDR1 and CDR2 sequences are MNHNS and SASEGT. The CDR3 extends over 13 amino acids. The CDR3 protein is CASSSDINQPQHF. For the CDR3, the DNA is TGTGCCAGCAGTTCCGACATCAATCAGCCCCAGCATTTT.

This clone was seen only once. The chain uses TRBV19 and TRBJ1-6; 7 bases are shared with TRBD1. After removal of 5 bases from V and 11 bases from J, the junction contained 9 bases not matched to a gene. Germline CDR1 LNHDA, CDR2 SQIVND (reference sequence). The CDR3 contains 14 residues. This CDR3 reads CASSLRQGAAPLHF. The CDR3 bases are TGTGCCAGTAGTCTACGACAGGGTGCGGCACCCCTCCACTTT.

CDR3 loop: CASSPRLRDRGRPDTQYF. The CDR3, as DNA: TGTGCCAGCAGCCCCAGACTCCGGGACAGGGGGCGCCCAGATACGCAGTATTTT. The J gene is TRBJ2-3, the V gene TRBV7-7; 12 nucleotides line up with TRBD1. Germline CDR1 is SSHAT and CDR2 is FNYEAQ (reference sequence). V lost 5 bases to trimming and J lost 4 bases; unmatched junction nucleotides: 13. The CDR3 has 18 residues.

The V and J genes are TRBV18 and TRBJ2-5; weak D call: TRBD1 (5 bases). Per the germline V gene, CDR1 is KGHSH and CDR2 is LQKENI. CDR3 size: 13 residues. Trimming stripped 3 bases from V and 5 bases from J, with 10 bases between. CDR3 residues: CASSPRDRETQYF. As DNA, the CDR3 is TGTGCCAGCTCACCCAGGGATCGCGAGACCCAGTACTTC.

The chain joins TRBV29-1 to TRBJ2-1; TRBD2 matches at 14 bases. The trim removed 4 bases at V and 1 base at J, leaving 9 bases unmatched. Looked up from germline, CDR1 is SQVTM and CDR2 is ANQGSEA. This CDR3 has 18 amino acids. The CDR3, as DNA: TGCAGCGTTGGAGGCACGGGACTAGCGGGAGAGTCCTACAATGAGCAGTTCTTC. This codes for CSVGGTGLAGESYNEQFF.